One and the same sample provided the 9 T cell receptor beta chains below, sequenced in a study of shared clonotypes between healthy human individuals. Sequencing was performed with immunoSEQ multiplex PCR; in TCRdb, only in-frame clones are kept and a portion is missing. The data contain about 1.5 million clones, around 98% of them singletons. The sequencing sample was made of naive CD4+ T cells sorted from blood. As for subset: CD45RA+ positively selected. Receptor source: a man aged 25 to 45 in good health.

The rearrangement uses TRBV30 and TRBJ2-7; 14 bases line up with TRBD2. Germline trimming cut 2 bases from V and 10 bases from J; bases unmatched to any gene: 10. Germline V gene sequence: CDR1 GTSNPN, CDR2 SVGIG (reference sequence). The CDR3 consists of 15 residues. The CDR3 DNA follows: TGTGCCTGGAGTTCTCTGACTAGCGGGAGGGCCCGCCAGTACTTC. Protein product: CAWSSLTSGRARQYF.

This clone was counted once. This chain connects TRBV29-1 to TRBJ1-1, with D uncertain. Between the trimmed V and J ends, which lost 5 bases and 5 bases, there was a span of 15 bases. The CDR3 consists of 13 residues. Germline V lookup: CDR1 SQVTM, CDR2 ANQGSEA. As DNA, the CDR3 is TGCAGCGTTCAGGTCCAAACGGGGACTGAAGCTTTCTTT. Its translation is CSVQVQTGTEAFF.

V gene TRBV18 combines with J gene TRBJ1-1; D may be TRBD1 (5 bases). The CDR3 spans 15 residues. Trimming pared 0 bases from V and 4 bases from J, leaving 12 bases between. Germline V gives CDR1 KGHSH, CDR2 LQKENI. For the CDR3, the DNA is TGTGCCAGCTCACCACCAGACAGCATTTCCACTGAAGCTTTCTTT. Amino acid sequence: CASSPPDSISTEAFF. Full variable domain (outside the CDR3, taken from reference TRBV18 and TRBJ1-1): NAGVMQNPRHLVRRRGQEARLRCSPMKGHSHVYWYRQLPEEGLKFMVYLQKENIIDESGMPKERFSAEFPKEGPSILRIQQVVRGDSAAYFCASSPPDSISTEAFFGQGTRLTVV.

CDR3 bases: TGTGCCAGCGCGCTCAAGAACACTGAAGCTTTCTTT. It specifies CASALKNTEAFF. The rearrangement uses TRBV18 and TRBJ1-1, with unresolved D. This CDR3 region has 12 residues. The germline V gene encodes CDR1 KGHSH and CDR2 LQKENI. The ends were cut back, 8 bases at V and 1 base at J, with 8 bases in the middle.

As to this clone: The sample has other DNA sequences that encode this CDR3 too. The chain joins TRBV18 to TRBJ2-5, with D unclear. Looked up from germline, CDR1 is KGHSH and CDR2 is LQKENI. This CDR3 is built from 13 residues. With 0 bases removed from V and 1 base from J, the gap between germline ends came to 3 bases. CDR3 in DNA: TGTGCCAGCTCACCACCGAGCCAAGAGACCCAGTACTTC. It yields the protein CASSPPSQETQYF.

The chain recombines TRBV5-4 with TRBJ2-6; TRBD1 is a possible D gene (5 bases). Germline-derived CDR1 and CDR2 are SGHNT and YYREEE (reference sequence). CDR3 size: 15 residues. V lost 6 bases and J lost 2, with 12 bases in between. CDR3 protein: CASTQGATGANVLTF. For the CDR3, the DNA is TGTGCCAGCACCCAGGGTGCTACTGGGGCCAACGTCCTGACTTTC.

The chain joins TRBV2 to TRBJ2-4, with D unclear. V lost 6 bases to trimming and J lost 0 bases, with 9 bases between them. There are 14 residues in the CDR3. Germline-derived CDR1 and CDR2 are SNHLY and FYNNEI. The CDR3: CASRGKIAKNIQYF. CDR3 DNA sequence: TGTGCCAGCAGGGGTAAAATAGCCAAAAACATTCAGTACTTC.

The chain joins TRBV7-8 to TRBJ2-2, with D unclear. The V end lost 5 bases, the J end lost 6 bases, and 22 bases lay between the germline ends. CDR1 and CDR2 from the germline V gene are SGHVS and FQNEAQ. The CDR3 contains 17 residues. CDR3 sequence (DNA): TGTGCCAGCAGCCATACCACGTGGGTGGACGACGCCGGGGAGCTGTTTTTT. Protein: CASSHTTWVDDAGELFF.

This chain links TRBV15 with TRBJ1-5, with a possible D match to TRBD1 (5 bases). V lost 1 base and J lost 1, with 11 bases in between. The CDR3 contains 16 residues. Germline CDR1 reads LNHNV; CDR2 reads YYDKDF (reference sequence). In DNA form, the CDR3 reads TGTGCCACCAGCAGAGGGGACCTCTGGAGCAATCAGCCCCAGCATTTT. Protein product: CATSRGDLWSNQPQHF. The variable domain in full, completed from reference TRBV15 and TRBJ1-5, reads DAMVIQNPRYQVTQFGKPVTLSCSQTLNHNVMYWYQQKSSQAPKLLFHYYDKDFNNEADTPDNFQSRRPNTSFCFLDIRSPGLGDTAMYLCATSRGDLWSNQPQHFGDGTRLSIL.